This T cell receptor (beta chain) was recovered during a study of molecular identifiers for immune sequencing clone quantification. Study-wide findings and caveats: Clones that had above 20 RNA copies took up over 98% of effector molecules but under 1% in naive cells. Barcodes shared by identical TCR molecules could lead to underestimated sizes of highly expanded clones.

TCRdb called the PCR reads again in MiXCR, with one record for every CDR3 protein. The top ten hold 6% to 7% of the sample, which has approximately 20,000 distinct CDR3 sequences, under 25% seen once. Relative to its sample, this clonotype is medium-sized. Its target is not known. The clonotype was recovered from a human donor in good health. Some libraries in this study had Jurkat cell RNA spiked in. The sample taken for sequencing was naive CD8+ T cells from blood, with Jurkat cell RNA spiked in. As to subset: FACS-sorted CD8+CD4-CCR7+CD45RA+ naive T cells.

In nucleotides, the CDR3 is TGTGCCACCAGCAGAGATGTCTACAATGAGCAGTTCTTC. Amino acids: CATSRDVYNEQFF. V gene TRBV15 combines with J gene TRBJ2-1, with D unresolved. Looked up from germline, CDR1 is LNHNV and CDR2 is YYDKDF (reference sequence). This CDR3 has 13 amino acids. Trimming stripped 0 bases from V and 3 bases from J, with 3 bases between.